The entry that follows covers one T cell receptor beta chain sequence. Its antigen is currently unknown. This specimen belongs to a study of CD8 T cells in ankylosing spondylitis. Study-level points and caveats: Among TCR beta sequences, a motif of about 8 highly homologous variants appeared characteristic of ankylosing spondylitis blood. Enrichment of disease-linked clones was reportedly significant in matched ankylosing spondylitis synovial fluid. A number of the motif variants had already been described in reactive arthritis synovial fluid and blood.

MiXCR, applied by TCRdb to the 5' RACE reads, yields one record per CDR3 protein. The repertoire holds under 850,000 distinct CDR3 sequences, with about 20% as singletons. Germline loops: CDR1 LNHNV, CDR2 YYDKDF (reference sequence). The V and J ends lost 0 bases and 0 bases respectively, with 8 bases between them. The CDR3 consists of 15 residues. The receptor's source is a male donor with ankylosing spondylitis. J is TRBJ1-1 and V is TRBV15; D call uncertain. The sequenced sample consisted of blood, either unsorted or a sorted T cell fraction (not recorded which). DNA of the CDR3: TGTGCCACCAGCAGAGAATCTGGGATGAACACTGAAGCTTTCTTT. This sequence encodes CATSRESGMNTEAFF.